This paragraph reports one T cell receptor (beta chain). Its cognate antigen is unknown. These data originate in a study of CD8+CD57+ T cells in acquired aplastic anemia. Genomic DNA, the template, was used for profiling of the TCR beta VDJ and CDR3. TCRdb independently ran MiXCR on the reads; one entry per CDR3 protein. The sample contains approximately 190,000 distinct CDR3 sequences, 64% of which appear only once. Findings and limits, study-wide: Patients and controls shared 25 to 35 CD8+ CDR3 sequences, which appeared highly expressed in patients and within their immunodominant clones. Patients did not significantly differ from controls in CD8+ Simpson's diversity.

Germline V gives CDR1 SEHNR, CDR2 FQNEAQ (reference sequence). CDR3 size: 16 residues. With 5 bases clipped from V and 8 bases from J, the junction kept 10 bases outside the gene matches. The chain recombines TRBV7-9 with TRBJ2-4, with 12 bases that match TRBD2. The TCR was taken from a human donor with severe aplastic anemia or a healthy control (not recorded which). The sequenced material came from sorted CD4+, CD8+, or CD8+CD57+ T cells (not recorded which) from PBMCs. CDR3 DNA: TGTGCCAGCAGCGGCCGGACTAGCGGGGCAAGTGACATTCAGTACTTC. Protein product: CASSGRTSGASDIQYF.